These 27 T cell receptor beta chains originate from one sample sequenced in a study of blood T cell repertoires in COVID-19. Here immunoSEQ multiplex PCR was the method, and the copy in TCRdb shows in-frame clones only, minus some. The sample consists of more than 250,000 clones, approximately 85% of them appearing once. Sequences were obtained from PBMCs or T cells enriched from blood (not recorded which). The receptor source for this set is a man between 25 and 39 years old who had recovered from COVID-19.

This clone has just one count. The chain couples TRBV7-9 to TRBJ2-3, with 16 bases aligning to TRBD2. Germline loops: CDR1 SEHNR, CDR2 FQNEAQ (reference sequence). The CDR3 spans 17 residues. V trimming: 5 bases; J trimming: 1 base; junction bases outside the gene matches: 3. CDR3 sequence reads: CASSQGTSGGGTDTQYF. The CDR3 nucleotides read TGTGCCAGCAGCCAAGGGACTAGCGGGGGGGGCACAGATACGCAGTATTTT. Full variable domain (outside the CDR3, taken from reference TRBV7-9 and TRBJ2-3): DTGVSQNPRHKITKRGQNVTFRCDPISEHNRLYWYRQTLGQGPEFLTYFQNEAQLEKSRLLSDRFSAERPKGSFSTLEIQRTEQGDSAMYLCASSQGTSGGGTDTQYFGPGTRLTVL.

This chain links TRBV6-5 with TRBJ1-1; TRBD1 matches 8 bases. The germline gives CDR1 MNHEY, CDR2 SVGAGI. There are 13 residues in the CDR3. Trimming removed 6 bases from V and 3 bases from J; junction bases left unmatched: 3. The CDR3 DNA reads TGTGCCAGCAGCCAGGACAGGGACACTGAAGCTTTCTTT. Protein: CASSQDRDTEAFF.

The chain links TRBV5-6 to TRBJ1-2; D is possibly TRBD1 (6 bases). Germline CDR1 is SGHDT and CDR2 is YYEEEE. This CDR3 is 13 amino acids long. V was pared by 3 bases and J by 4 bases, with 10 bases between. In nucleotides, the CDR3 is TGTGCCAGCAGCTCTACGACAGGCTATGGCTACACCTTC. Protein: CASSSTTGYGYTF. The full variable domain, with the rest looked up from reference TRBV5-6 and TRBJ1-2, is DAGVTQSPTHLIKTRGQQVTLRCSPKSGHDTVSWYQQALGQGPQFIFQYYEEEERQRGNFPDRFSGHQFPNYSSELNVNALLLGDSALYLCASSSTTGYGYTFGSGTRLTVV.

This sequence joins TRBV3-1 (or the pseudogene TRBV3-2) and TRBJ1-1; D is uncertain. CDR1 and CDR2 from the germline V gene are LGHDT and YNNKEL (reference sequence). The CDR3 loop spans 16 amino acids. V was pared by 4 bases and J by 1 base, with 16 bases between. The CDR3 region has the DNA TGTGCCAGCAGCCTTGCTAGAGAACGGGGGAACACTGAAGCTTTCTTT. This translates into CASSLARERGNTEAFF.

V gene TRBV5-1 combines with J gene TRBJ2-7, with TRBD1 identical over 7 bases. Trimming removed 4 bases from V and 5 bases from J; junction bases left unmatched: 6. The germline V gene encodes CDR1 SGHRS and CDR2 YFSETQ. The CDR3 extends over 13 amino acids. CDR3 loop: CASSLQGVDEQYF. In DNA form, the CDR3 reads TGCGCCAGCAGCCTGCAGGGGGTCGACGAGCAGTACTTC.

This clone was detected only once. V gene TRBV12-5 combines with J gene TRBJ1-1, with 12 bases lining up with TRBD1. The CDR3 is made up of 19 amino acids. Germline lookup yields CDR1 LGHNT and CDR2 FRNRAP. Trimming cost V 0 bases and J 4 bases; bases outside gene matches: 12. The chain's CDR3 is CASGLVITGQGARSTEAFF. Written as DNA, the CDR3 is TGTGCTAGTGGTTTGGTCATAACGGGACAGGGGGCGAGGAGCACTGAAGCTTTCTTT.

V gene TRBV3-1 (or the pseudogene TRBV3-2) combines with J gene TRBJ1-1, with 7 bases that match TRBD1. The CDR3 has 16 residues. The V gene's germline CDR1 is LGHDT and CDR2 YNNKEL (reference sequence). Losses at the gene ends were 1 base for V and 0 bases for J; bases not matched to a gene: 5. The CDR3 sequence is CASSQGGGLMNTEAFF. The CDR3 DNA sequence: TGTGCCAGCAGCCAAGGAGGGGGCCTAATGAACACTGAAGCTTTCTTT.

About this clone: The conserved phenylalanine or tryptophan is not found at the CDR3 terminus, so this likely reflects a read error. The limits of the CDR3 on the DNA are not certain, so only TCRdb's listed CDR3 is given. The CDR3 reads CASSSTGAALWL. The rearrangement links TRBV3-1 (or the pseudogene TRBV3-2) to TRBJ1-2; the DNA was not used to check the table's D call, TRBD1. The CDR3 length equals 12 residues, ends included. CDR1 is LGHDT, CDR2 YNNKEL, per germline (reference sequence).

Here the CDR3 reads CAWSMVGAQRGYTF. The DNA of the CDR3 is TGTGCCTGGAGCATGGTGGGGGCGCAGCGTGGCTACACCTTC. This chain links TRBV30 with TRBJ1-2; a possible D gene is TRBD1 (6 bases). Germline values: CDR1 GTSNPN, CDR2 SVGIG (reference sequence). CDR3 size: 14 residues. V gave up 3 bases and J gave up 7 bases, with 18 bases separating them.

The rearrangement joins TRBV27 to TRBJ1-1, with D uncertain. Trimming removed 4 bases from V and 1 base from J, with 13 bases in between. Germline CDR1 is MNHEY and CDR2 is SMNVEV (reference sequence). The CDR3 has 15 amino acids. CDR3 loop: CASSSVGRENTEAFF. The CDR3, as DNA: TGTGCCAGCAGTTCCGTCGGGCGGGAGAACACTGAAGCTTTCTTT.

The rearrangement joins TRBV3-1 (or the pseudogene TRBV3-2) to TRBJ1-2; no definite D call. This CDR3 is built from 17 residues. V lost 0 bases and J lost 6, with 20 bases in between. Germline assignment: CDR1 LGHDT and CDR2 YNNKEL (reference sequence). DNA for the CDR3: TGTGCCAGCAGCCAAGAGGGGAGGTGGGTACGACCACATGGCTACACCTTC. It encodes CASSQEGRWVRPHGYTF.

The V and J genes are TRBV19 and TRBJ2-7; D remains unclear. Germline V gene sequence: CDR1 LNHDA, CDR2 SQIVND (reference sequence). This CDR3 is built from 15 residues. Trimming shortened V by 3 bases and J by 2 bases, and 14 bases separated the two germline ends. CDR3 in DNA: TGTGCCAGTAGTATCGGAGAATTCTCACCCTACGAGCAGTACTTC. This encodes CASSIGEFSPYEQYF. Drawing the rest from reference TRBV19 and TRBJ2-7, the complete variable domain is DGGITQSPKYLFRKEGQNVTLSCEQNLNHDAMYWYRQDPGQGLRLIYYSQIVNDFQKGDIAEGYSVSREKKESFPLTVTSAQKNPTAFYLCASSIGEFSPYEQYFGPGTRLTVT.

This sequence joins TRBV23-1 and TRBJ1-2; D may be TRBD1 (5 bases). TRBV23-1 counts as an open reading frame of uncertain function. Trimming took off 8 bases at V and 5 bases at J, with 9 bases between the two ends. The CDR3 length is 11 residues. CDR3 bases: TGCGCCAGCCCCAGGGTTTATGGCTACACCTTC. The encoded protein is CASPRVYGYTF.

The chain is built from TRBV6-5 and TRBJ2-1; 7 bases are a match to TRBD1. V was pared by 8 bases and J by 0 bases, with 7 bases of the junction left unmatched. Germline loops: CDR1 MNHEY, CDR2 SVGAGI. This CDR3 has 15 residues. CDR3 protein: CASGDRESSYNEQFF. In DNA form, the CDR3 reads TGTGCCAGCGGAGACAGGGAGAGCTCCTACAATGAGCAGTTCTTC.

This chain joins TRBV6-2 or TRBV6-3 and TRBJ2-7, with a weak D call TRBD2 (6 bases). CDR3 length: 11 amino acids. Per the germline V gene, CDR1 is MNHEY and CDR2 is SVGEGT. V was trimmed by 6 bases and J by 7 bases, leaving 10 bases between them. The CDR3 nucleotides read TGTGCCAGCAGCCATGCGGGGGAGCAGTACTTC. Translated, it gives CASSHAGEQYF.

This clone was seen just once. The chain employs TRBV30 and TRBJ1-3; 7 bases are a match to TRBD1. V was pared by 2 bases and J by 0 bases, with 7 bases of the junction left unmatched. Germline CDR1 is GTSNPN and CDR2 is SVGIG (reference sequence). The CDR3 runs to 16 residues. The CDR3 nucleotides are TGTGCCTGGAGTCTAAGACAGGGACACTCTGGAAACACCATATATTTT. It yields the protein CAWSLRQGHSGNTIYF.

This clone showed up just a few times. The genes are TRBV6-5 and TRBJ1-1; TRBD1 matches 8 bases. CDR1 and CDR2 from the germline V gene are MNHEY and SVGAGI. The V gene end was trimmed by 7 bases and the J gene end by 6 bases; junction bases not matched to a gene: 7. This CDR3 contains 13 residues. CDR3 DNA: TGTGCCAGCATGGGACAGGTGGGCGCTGAAGCTTTCTTT. It is translated as CASMGQVGAEAFF.

This chain uses TRBV27 with TRBJ2-7, with TRBD1 matching over 7 bases. Germline CDR1 is MNHEY and CDR2 is SMNVEV (reference sequence). This CDR3 spans 15 amino acids. J gave up 3 bases and V 6 bases, and 11 bases lay outside the gene matches. The CDR3 here is CASSSQRDRIYEQYF. DNA of the CDR3: TGTGCCAGCAGCTCCCAACGGGACAGAATCTACGAGCAGTACTTC.

This clone was seen once. The V call is TRBV15, the J call TRBJ2-7; TRBD2 aligns across 11 bases. With 0 bases clipped from V and 2 bases from J, the junction kept 3 bases outside the gene matches. The CDR3 is 16 residues long. Germline values: CDR1 LNHNV, CDR2 YYDKDF (reference sequence). The CDR3 is CATSREASGGPYEQYF. The CDR3, as DNA: TGTGCCACCAGCAGAGAGGCTAGCGGGGGGCCCTACGAGCAGTACTTC.

The V gene is TRBV4-2, the J gene TRBJ2-7; 7 bases line up with TRBD2. The ends lost 1 base at V and 5 bases at J; junction bases unmatched: 11. CDR3 length: 16 amino acids. Germline-derived CDR1 and CDR2 are LGHNA and YNFKEQ. The CDR3 bases are TGTGCCAGCAGCCAAGGGTTTTTGGGACTAACAGACGAGCAGTACTTC. As protein: CASSQGFLGLTDEQYF.

In this sample, this clone turned up once. Other DNA sequences within the sample encode an identical CDR3. The V and J genes are TRBV9 and TRBJ2-7, with 8 positions matching TRBD1. Germline V CDR1 and CDR2: SGDLS, YYNGEE. CDR3 length equals 15 residues. With 0 bases clipped from V and 1 base from J, the junction kept 3 bases outside the gene matches. CDR3 nucleotides: TGTGCCAGCAGCGTAGGCGGGACAGGATCCTACGAGCAGTACTTC. Its protein is CASSVGGTGSYEQYF.

This clone was found once. V gene TRBV18 combines with J gene TRBJ2-1; D is possibly TRBD1 (5 bases). V lost 5 bases and J lost 1, with 21 bases in between. Germline assignment: CDR1 KGHSH and CDR2 LQKENI. The length of the CDR3 is 18 residues. CDR3 protein: CASSNRAGNSYSYNEQFF. CDR3 DNA sequence: TGTGCCAGCTCAAATAGGGCAGGGAACTCTTATTCCTACAATGAGCAGTTCTTC.

Ten or more counts support this clone. J is TRBJ2-7 and V is TRBV7-2; TRBD2 matches 9 bases. The V gene's germline CDR1 is SGHTA and CDR2 FQGNSA. The CDR3 sequence is 14 residues long. V lost 1 base, J lost 7 bases, and 5 bases stayed unmatched. CDR3 loop: CASSLVWSGGEQYF. Here the CDR3 DNA reads TGTGCCAGCAGCTTAGTGTGGAGCGGGGGGGAGCAGTACTTC.

The chain uses TRBV7-3 and TRBJ1-1; TRBD1 matches at 7 bases. CDR1 and CDR2 (germline): SGHTA, FQGTGA. Trimming removed 5 bases from V and 5 bases from J; junction bases left unmatched: 8. CDR3 length: 14 residues. The CDR3 is CASSQDRDSTEAFF. Written as DNA, the CDR3 is TGTGCCAGCAGCCAAGACAGGGATAGTACTGAAGCTTTCTTT.

Remarks on this clone: Other DNA sequences of this sample code for an identical CDR3. The chain joins TRBV3-1 (or the pseudogene TRBV3-2) to TRBJ1-1; D perhaps matches TRBD1 (5 bases). Trimming took 3 bases from V and 8 from J, leaving 7 bases between them. Looked up from germline, CDR1 is LGHDT and CDR2 is YNNKEL (reference sequence). This CDR3 is 11 amino acids long. The DNA for the CDR3 is TGTGCCAGCAGCCAGGGGCCCGAAGCTTTCTTT. Its translation is CASSQGPEAFF.

This clone turned up a few times. This chain joins TRBV11-2 and TRBJ2-3; tentatively, D is TRBD1 (6 bases). The germline V gene encodes CDR1 SGHAT and CDR2 FQNNGV. V lost 2 bases and J 1 base, leaving 19 bases between the germline ends. This CDR3 has 18 residues. The CDR3 spells CASSLFRLDRRRTDTQYF. For the CDR3, the DNA is TGTGCCAGCAGCTTATTCCGGCTTGACAGGAGACGCACAGATACGCAGTATTTT.

The chain carries TRBV7-2 and TRBJ2-2, with TRBD2 matching 7 bases. Germline V gives CDR1 SGHTA, CDR2 FQGNSA. The CDR3 loop spans 14 amino acids. The trim removed 3 bases at V and 5 bases at J, leaving 3 bases unmatched. The CDR3 region has the DNA TGTGCCAGCAGCTTCGGCGGGGGTACCGGGGAGCTGTTTTTT. The encoded protein is CASSFGGGTGELFF.